This T cell receptor beta chain appears in the sequencing data of a study of identifying expanded T cells in peripheral blood. General observations from the study: Technical replicates showed around 1.2 changed clones; around 2 weeks 15 to 20; four weeks 19. Clone count variance between roughly 2-week samples rose with total template count.

For this clone: The antigen is unknown. The junction does not match germline at one end; this may be a read error.

Profiled with immunoSEQ multiplex PCR; TCRdb holds only in-frame clones, not every one. The table records 50,000 to 60,000 clones, over 80% of them present only once. During the collection period, no donor immune events like infections were recorded. CDR1 is SGHNT, CDR2 YENEEA, per germline. The CDR3 spans 13 residues. The rearrangement links TRBV11-3 to TRBJ2-5, with D perhaps matching TRBD2 (5 bases). The source is a person between 18 and 69 years old in good health. Sequenced: blood. Written as DNA, the CDR3 is TGTGCCACCAGCCCAGCGGACCAAGAGACCCAGTACTTC. This encodes CATSPADQETQYF. The full variable domain, in which reference TRBV11-3 and TRBJ2-5 provide the parts outside the CDR3, is EAGVVQSPRYKIIEKKQPVAFWCNPISGHNTLYWYLQNLGQGPELLIRYENEEAVDDSQLPKDRFSAERLKGVDSTLKIQPAELGDSAVYLCATSPADQETQYFGPGTRLLVL.